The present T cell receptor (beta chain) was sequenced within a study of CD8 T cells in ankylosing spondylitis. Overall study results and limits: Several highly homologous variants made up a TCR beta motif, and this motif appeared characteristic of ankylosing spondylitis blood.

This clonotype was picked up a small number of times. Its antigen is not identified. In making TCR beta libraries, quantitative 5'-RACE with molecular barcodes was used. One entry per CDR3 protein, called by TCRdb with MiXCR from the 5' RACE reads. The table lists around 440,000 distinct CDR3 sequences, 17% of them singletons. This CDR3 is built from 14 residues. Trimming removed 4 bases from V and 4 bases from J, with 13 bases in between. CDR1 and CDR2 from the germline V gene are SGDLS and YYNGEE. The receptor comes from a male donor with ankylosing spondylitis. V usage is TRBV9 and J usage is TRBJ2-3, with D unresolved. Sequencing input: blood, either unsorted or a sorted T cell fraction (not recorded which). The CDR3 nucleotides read TGTGCCAGCAGCCTAAGTAGGGTGGCAGATACGCAGTATTTT. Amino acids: CASSLSRVADTQYF.